The 28 T cell receptor beta chains reported below all come from one sample, sequenced in a study of cytomegalovirus exposure and HLA in healthy donors. Method: immunoSEQ multiplex PCR; TCRdb's copy keeps in-frame clones and lacks some. The table lists about 73,000 clones, about 90% of them singletons. The sequencing sample was made of PBMCs. The receptors shown here come from a young woman in good health and CMV-seropositive.

The gene calls are TRBV10-3 and TRBJ2-2, with a weak D call TRBD1 (5 bases). Per germline, CDR1 ENHRY and CDR2 SYGVKD. CDR3 length equals 16 residues. The germline V and J ends were trimmed by 3 bases and 0 bases, with 11 bases remaining between them. The chain's CDR3 is CAISEGAGPNTGELFF. DNA of the CDR3: TGTGCCATCAGTGAAGGGGCAGGCCCGAACACCGGGGAGCTGTTTTTT.

This clone was counted a few times. The chain is built from TRBV2 and TRBJ1-6; 10 nucleotides line up with TRBD1. Germline V lookup: CDR1 SNHLY, CDR2 FYNNEI. The CDR3 contains 13 residues. Trimming at V came to 8 bases and at J to 7 bases, leaving 2 bases not matched to a gene. The CDR3 DNA sequence: TGTGCCAGCGAGGGACAGGGGAATTCACCCCTCCACTTT. Its translation is CASEGQGNSPLHF.

In its sample, this clone was seen once. V is TRBV30 and J is TRBJ2-1; a weak D match, TRBD2 (5 bases). CDR1 is GTSNPN and CDR2 is SVGIG in the germline V gene (reference sequence). CDR3 length equals 14 residues. Trimming pared 4 bases from V and 4 bases from J, leaving 14 bases between. The CDR3 DNA is TGTGCCTGGAACGCTGGCGGGTCTTACAATGAGCAGTTCTTC. It yields the protein CAWNAGGSYNEQFF.

The V gene is TRBV19, the J gene TRBJ2-5, with 7 bases aligning to TRBD2. Losses at the gene ends were 5 bases for V and 5 bases for J; bases not matched to a gene: 8. The CDR3 is 14 residues long. Germline CDR1 is LNHDA and CDR2 is SQIVND (reference sequence). Here the CDR3 reads CASSQGLVRETQYF. Here the CDR3 DNA reads TGTGCCAGTAGTCAAGGACTAGTTAGGGAGACCCAGTACTTC.

The chain links TRBV5-5 to TRBJ1-1, with 7 bases matching TRBD1. CDR1 and CDR2 (germline): SGHKS, YYEKEE (reference sequence). V lost 4 bases, J lost 3 bases, and 6 bases stayed unmatched. The CDR3 has 14 residues. Here the CDR3 DNA reads TGTGCCAGCAGCCCACAGGGGCACGACACTGAAGCTTTCTTT. It encodes CASSPQGHDTEAFF. The complete variable domain, with remaining parts taken from reference TRBV5-5 and TRBJ1-1, reads DAGVTQSPTHLIKTRGQQVTLRCSPISGHKSVSWYQQVLGQGPQFIFQYYEKEERGRGNFPDRFSARQFPNYSSELNVNALLLGDSALYLCASSPQGHDTEAFFGQGTRLTVV.

The V call is TRBV4-2, the J call TRBJ1-6, with D possibly matching TRBD1 (6 bases). The CDR3 totals 14 residues. Germline V CDR1 and CDR2: LGHNA, YNFKEQ. With 4 bases removed from V and 6 bases from J, the gap between germline ends came to 10 bases. In DNA form, the CDR3 reads TGTGCCAGCAGCCCCCGGGACACTAATTCACCCCTCCACTTT. The encoded protein is CASSPRDTNSPLHF.

The V gene is TRBV11-2, the J gene TRBJ2-7; 8 bases match TRBD2. CDR3 size: 15 residues. Germline CDR1 is SGHAT and CDR2 is FQNNGV. Trimming took 0 bases from V and 3 from J; bases not matched to a gene: 4. The CDR3 DNA reads as TGTGCCAGCAGCTTAGATCGAACTAGCGGCTACGAGCAGTACTTC. This gives the protein CASSLDRTSGYEQYF.

The gene calls are TRBV23-1 and TRBJ2-7; 11 nucleotides line up with TRBD1. TRBV23-1 is flagged as an ORF with uncertain function. The CDR3 runs 14 residues. The J segment lost 0 bases and the V segment lost 6 bases, leaving 1 base of the junction unmatched. In nucleotides, the CDR3 is TGCGCCAGCAGGGGGACAGGGGGCTCCTACGAGCAGTACTTC. Translated: CASRGTGGSYEQYF.

The rearrangement uses TRBV2 and TRBJ1-1; D is unresolved. The germline V gene encodes CDR1 SNHLY and CDR2 FYNNEI. Trimming left V 1 base short and J 0 bases short, with 6 bases between. This CDR3 spans 14 amino acids. In DNA form, the CDR3 reads TGTGCCAGCAGTGAAGTCAGGATGAACACTGAAGCTTTCTTT. It specifies CASSEVRMNTEAFF. Supplemented by reference TRBV2 and TRBJ1-1, the full variable domain reads EPEVTQTPSHQVTQMGQEVILRCVPISNHLYFYWYRQILGQKVEFLVSFYNNEISEKSEIFDDQFSVERPDGSNFTLKIRSTKLEDSAMYFCASSEVRMNTEAFFGQGTRLTVV.

The V and J genes are TRBV27 and TRBJ1-1, with D maybe TRBD1 (6 bases). Germline V lookup: CDR1 MNHEY, CDR2 SMNVEV (reference sequence). There are 15 residues in the CDR3. V was cut by 6 bases and J by 0 bases, with 14 bases left in between. CDR3 region: CASSSGQRMNTEAFF. DNA of the CDR3: TGTGCCAGCAGCTCCGGACAGCGGATGAACACTGAAGCTTTCTTT.

The sample holds a few counts of this clone. The chain links TRBV6-4 to TRBJ1-5; D remains ambiguous. V gave up 5 bases and J gave up 0 bases, with 11 bases separating them. CDR3 length: 15 amino acids. The germline CDR1 and CDR2 sequences are MRHNA and SNTAGT. CDR3 nucleotides: TGTGCCAGCAGTCCAAGCCAGGATAGCAATCAGCCCCAGCATTTT. This translates into CASSPSQDSNQPQHF.

The genes are TRBV19 and TRBJ2-5; TRBD2 might be the D (5 bases). The CDR3 consists of 14 residues. In germline, CDR1 is LNHDA, CDR2 SQIVND (reference sequence). V lost 3 bases, J lost 2 bases, and 10 bases lay in between. In DNA form, the CDR3 reads TGTGCCAGTAGTATCACTCGGGAACAAGAGACCCAGTACTTC. Translation: CASSITREQETQYF.

This clone was seen just once. This chain uses TRBV7-9 with TRBJ2-5; TRBD1 is a possible D gene (5 bases). The CDR3 has 12 residues. V lost 5 bases to trimming and J lost 12 bases, with 16 bases between them. The germline CDR1 and CDR2 sequences are SEHNR and FQNEAQ (reference sequence). The CDR3 DNA reads TGTGCCAGCAGCCCCCGCCCAGGGTGGGAGTACTTC. Its translation is CASSPRPGWEYF.

Only one count was recorded for this clone. The chain uses TRBV6-5 and TRBJ2-2, with 10 nucleotides matching TRBD1. The trim removed 7 bases at V and 5 bases at J, leaving 4 bases unmatched. This CDR3 comprises 14 residues. CDR1 is MNHEY and CDR2 is SVGAGI in the germline V gene. CDR3 nucleotide sequence: TGTGCCAGCACCCGGGACAGGGGTACCGGGGAGCTGTTTTTT. It encodes CASTRDRGTGELFF.

This chain links TRBV29-1 with TRBJ2-1; 8 nucleotides agree with TRBD1. Germline CDR1 SQVTM, CDR2 ANQGSEA. Trimming cost V 4 bases and J 4 bases; bases outside gene matches: 12. This CDR3 contains 16 residues. CDR3 region: CSVASRQGPPYNEQFF. The CDR3 DNA reads as TGCAGCGTTGCGTCGAGACAGGGGCCACCTTACAATGAGCAGTTCTTC.

This chain connects TRBV2 to TRBJ2-3; D might be TRBD1 (6 bases). Trimming pared 3 bases from V and 5 bases from J, leaving 15 bases between. The CDR3 is made up of 15 amino acids. The germline V gene has CDR1 SNHLY and CDR2 FYNNEI. The CDR3 here is CASSDVGRGGDTQYF. As DNA, the CDR3 is TGTGCCAGCAGTGATGTGGGGCGAGGGGGAGATACGCAGTATTTT.

The rearrangement joins TRBV5-6 to TRBJ2-3, with a weak D call TRBD2 (5 bases). The CDR3 has 14 amino acids. V lost 3 bases and J lost 3, with 11 bases in between. In germline, CDR1 is SGHDT, CDR2 YYEEEE. This CDR3 reads CASSWSGPTDTQYF. The CDR3 nucleotides read TGTGCCAGCAGCTGGAGCGGTCCTACAGATACGCAGTATTTT.

This chain connects TRBV2 to TRBJ2-7; TRBD2 agrees at 8 bases. Germline CDR1 is SNHLY and CDR2 is FYNNEI. The CDR3 loop spans 15 amino acids. V lost 2 bases to trimming and J lost 2 bases; unmatched junction nucleotides: 5. The CDR3 DNA reads TGTGCCAGCAGTGAATCGCGCGGGGGGCCCTACGAGCAGTACTTC. Its translation is CASSESRGGPYEQYF.

This sequence joins TRBV11-2 and TRBJ2-1; D call uncertain. V lost 3 bases, J lost 6 bases, and 3 bases lay in between. Germline values: CDR1 SGHAT, CDR2 FQNNGV. The CDR3 is 11 amino acids. Written as DNA, the CDR3 is TGTGCCAGCAGCTTTAGCAATGAGCAGTTCTTC. It translates to CASSFSNEQFF.

The chain combines TRBV7-9 with TRBJ2-5; 8 nucleotides agree with TRBD1. Trimming cost V 5 bases and J 2 bases; bases outside gene matches: 7. The CDR3 length is 15 residues. Germline V gives CDR1 SEHNR, CDR2 FQNEAQ (reference sequence). The CDR3 DNA sequence: TGTGCCAGCAGCCACCCTGACAGGGGTCAAGAGACCCAGTACTTC. This sequence encodes CASSHPDRGQETQYF.

The chain employs TRBV27 and TRBJ2-1; 13 bases are shared with TRBD2. The CDR3 is 15 amino acids. Trimming at V came to 6 bases and at J to 9 bases, leaving 8 bases not matched to a gene. The germline CDR1 and CDR2 sequences are MNHEY and SMNVEV (reference sequence). CDR3 in DNA: TGTGCCAGCAGACCCCGGACTAGCGGGAGTGGTGAGCAGTTCTTC. This encodes CASRPRTSGSGEQFF.

The chain links TRBV11-2 to TRBJ2-7; 7 nucleotides align to TRBD1. Germline CDR1 is SGHAT and CDR2 is FQNNGV. The CDR3 totals 12 residues. The V gene end was trimmed by 8 bases and the J gene end by 2 bases; junction bases not matched to a gene: 3. As DNA, the CDR3 is TGTGCCAGCGAGACAGGGCCCTACGAGCAGTACTTC. It specifies CASETGPYEQYF.

DNA for the CDR3: TGTGCCAGCAGCTTTTTTTCGCCAGCGAAAAATCAGCCCCAGCATTTT. Amino acid sequence: CASSFFSPAKNQPQHF. The chain is built from TRBV5-6 and TRBJ1-5; the D is unclear. Deletions cut 2 bases from V and 4 bases from J, with 16 bases between. The CDR3 is 16 residues long. Germline V gene sequence: CDR1 SGHDT, CDR2 YYEEEE.

This chain links TRBV13 with TRBJ1-3; a weak D match, TRBD1 (5 bases). Trimming removed 3 bases at V and 4 bases at J, with 19 bases between. Germline V gene data show CDR1 as PRHDT and CDR2 as FYEKMQ (reference sequence). The CDR3 has 17 residues. The CDR3 loop is CASSLTRGDLIGNTIYF. Written as DNA, the CDR3 is TGTGCCAGCAGCTTGACAAGGGGCGATCTGATCGGAAACACCATATATTTT.

The chain combines TRBV5-1 with TRBJ1-1, with TRBD1 matching 7 bases. The germline CDR1 and CDR2 sequences are SGHRS and YFSETQ. This CDR3 has 14 residues. V dropped 4 bases and J dropped 6; count of bases not matched to a gene: 9. This CDR3 is CASSAGQTPSEAFF. The CDR3 nucleotides read TGCGCCAGCAGCGCGGGACAGACCCCCTCTGAAGCTTTCTTT.

The chain joins TRBV4-1 to TRBJ2-1; D is perhaps TRBD2 (7 bases). Looked up from germline, CDR1 is MGHRA and CDR2 is YSYEKL. Deletions cut 0 bases from V and 6 bases from J, with 15 bases between. This CDR3 region has 16 residues. The CDR3 DNA sequence: TGCGCCAGCAGCCAAGAGGGAAGGGGGAGGGCCAATGAGCAGTTCTTC. Protein sequence: CASSQEGRGRANEQFF.

The chain uses TRBV30 and TRBJ1-1, with 10 nucleotides matching TRBD1. Germline trimming cut 4 bases from V and 4 bases from J; bases unmatched to any gene: 9. The V gene's germline CDR1 is GTSNPN and CDR2 SVGIG (reference sequence). This CDR3 comprises 15 residues. CDR3 DNA: TGTGCCTGGACAGACAGGGGGCGCGTGGGCACTGAAGCTTTCTTT. Its protein is CAWTDRGRVGTEAFF.

This clone was detected only once. V is TRBV5-4 and J is TRBJ2-1; the match to TRBD2 covers 7 bases. The V and J ends lost 4 bases and 4 bases, in that order; junction bases with no gene match: 20. The CDR3 spans 19 residues. Germline V gives CDR1 SGHNT, CDR2 YYREEE (reference sequence). CDR3 in DNA: TGTGCCAGCAGCCCGGGGGGATTTATGGACCCAGTAGAATACAATGAGCAGTTCTTC. It codes for CASSPGGFMDPVEYNEQFF.